The source of this TCR beta chain is a study of T cells in localized non-small cell lung cancer. The study's findings and limits: Heterogeneity is still possible, as just one tumor region was sequenced.

This clone turned up a few times. Antigen: not known. Trimming stripped 2 bases from V and 0 bases from J, with 2 bases between. The CDR3 has 13 residues. From germline, CDR1 is MNHGY and CDR2 SAAAGT. Generated by immunoSEQ multiplex PCR, the TCRdb table keeps only in-frame clones and is missing some. Here the sample spans about 2,500 clones, less than 40% being singletons. The TCR comes from a male donor at least 60 years old with stage II squamous cell lung carcinoma. The chain couples TRBV6-8 to TRBJ1-3; D ambiguous. The material was lymph node tissue, obtained before any cancer treatment. The CDR3 DNA follows: TGTGCCAGCAGTTACAGCTCTGGAAACACCATATATTTT. This gives the protein CASSYSSGNTIYF.